A single T cell receptor beta chain is shown here with its context. The record originates from a study of T cells in Graves' hyperthyroidism and ophthalmopathy. Trimming at V came to 9 bases and at J to 3 bases, leaving 9 bases not matched to a gene. Germline V gives CDR1 SGHDT, CDR2 YYEEEE. The CDR3 is made up of 14 amino acids. The CDR3 regions of TCR beta were amplified from RNA transcripts. The primer set for the first-round RT-PCR of the TCR CDR3 was HTBI. TCRdb recomputed calls from the multiplex PCR reads with MiXCR, one row per CDR3 protein. The sample yields about 380,000 distinct CDR3 sequences, less than 20% seen once.

This rearrangement joins TRBV5-6 to TRBJ1-2; 9 nucleotides match TRBD1. The source material was blood. The sequence was obtained from a man aged 18 to 30 with Graves' ophthalmopathy. CDR3 bases: TGTGCCACCACAGGGGGCGGACGGGACTATGGCTACACCTTC. It is translated as CATTGGGRDYGYTF.